A single sample gave rise to the 5 T cell receptor beta chains below, sequenced in a study of T cells in Graves' hyperthyroidism and ophthalmopathy. Amplified TCR beta CDR3 regions came from RNA transcripts. The TCR CDR3 first-round RT-PCR relied on the HTBI primer set. TCRdb reanalysed the multiplex PCR reads using MiXCR and keeps one entry per CDR3 protein. The sample yields about 47,000 distinct CDR3 sequences, less than 65% seen once. Material: peripheral blood or thyroid tissue (not recorded which). These receptors all stem from a man aged 18 to 30 with Graves' hyperthyroidism.

In this sample, this clonotype turned up many times. This chain uses TRBV13 with TRBJ2-7, with D perhaps being TRBD1 or TRBD2 (5 bases each). The germline V gene has CDR1 PRHDT and CDR2 FYEKMQ (reference sequence). Trimming took 0 bases from V and 5 from J, leaving 11 bases between them. CDR3 length: 14 residues. The CDR3, as DNA: TGTGCCAGCAGCTTAGGCCGGGGCCCCCACGAGCAGTACTTC. It is translated as CASSLGRGPHEQYF.

The V call is TRBV2, the J call TRBJ1-2; possible D gene TRBD1, 5 bases. The V end was cut by 8 bases, the J end by 2 bases, with 9 bases between. The CDR3 contains 12 residues. Germline CDR1 and CDR2: SNHLY and FYNNEI. The CDR3 protein is CASEEGNYGYTF. CDR3 DNA: TGTGCCAGCGAAGAGGGGAACTATGGCTACACCTTC.

Sample share makes this clonotype medium-sized. The chain combines TRBV2 with TRBJ1-2; TRBD1 might be the D (6 bases). The germline V gene encodes CDR1 SNHLY and CDR2 FYNNEI. The CDR3 runs 12 residues. The germline V and J ends were trimmed by 9 bases and 5 bases, with 13 bases remaining between them. The CDR3 DNA reads as TGTGCCAGAGGACAGAAACTGTATGGCTACACCTTC. This translates into CARGQKLYGYTF.

The chain carries TRBV29-1 and TRBJ1-1; weak D call: TRBD1 (5 bases). Trimming left V 3 bases short and J 3 bases short, with 8 bases between. CDR1 and CDR2 from the germline V gene are SQVTM and ANQGSEA. The CDR3 loop spans 12 amino acids. CDR3 sequence reads: CSVDWGDTEAFF. Here the CDR3 DNA reads TGCAGCGTTGACTGGGGGGACACTGAAGCTTTCTTT.

This chain uses TRBV7-9 with TRBJ2-7; 8 positions match TRBD1. V was pared by 3 bases and J by 3 bases, with 4 bases of the junction left unmatched. CDR1 is SEHNR, CDR2 FQNEAQ, per germline (reference sequence). The CDR3 covers 14 residues. The CDR3 DNA is TGTGCCAGCAGCTTTAGGGACAGGTACTACGAGCAGTACTTC. This encodes CASSFRDRYYEQYF.